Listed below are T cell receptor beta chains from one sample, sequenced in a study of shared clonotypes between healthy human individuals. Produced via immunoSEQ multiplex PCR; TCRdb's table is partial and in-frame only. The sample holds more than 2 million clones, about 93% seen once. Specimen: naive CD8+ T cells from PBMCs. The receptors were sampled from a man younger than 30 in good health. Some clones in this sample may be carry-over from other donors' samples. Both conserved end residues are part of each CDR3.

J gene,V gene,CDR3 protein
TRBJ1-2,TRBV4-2,CASSQEGAGAGYYGYTF
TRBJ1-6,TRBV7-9,CASSYSLEPNSPLHF
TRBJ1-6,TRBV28,CASRTAGTNSPLHF
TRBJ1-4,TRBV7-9,CASSLVGFDEKLFF
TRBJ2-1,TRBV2,CASSGPGLAGVYRRQLEQFF
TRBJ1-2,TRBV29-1,CSVEDPAFYGYTF
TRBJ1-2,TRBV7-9,CASINIRGGYTF
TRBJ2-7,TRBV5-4,CASSPGTLYEQYF
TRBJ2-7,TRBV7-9,CASSPRGRSSYEQYF
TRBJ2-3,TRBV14,CASSTRDTHHTQYF
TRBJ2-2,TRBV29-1,CSVRLATGELFF